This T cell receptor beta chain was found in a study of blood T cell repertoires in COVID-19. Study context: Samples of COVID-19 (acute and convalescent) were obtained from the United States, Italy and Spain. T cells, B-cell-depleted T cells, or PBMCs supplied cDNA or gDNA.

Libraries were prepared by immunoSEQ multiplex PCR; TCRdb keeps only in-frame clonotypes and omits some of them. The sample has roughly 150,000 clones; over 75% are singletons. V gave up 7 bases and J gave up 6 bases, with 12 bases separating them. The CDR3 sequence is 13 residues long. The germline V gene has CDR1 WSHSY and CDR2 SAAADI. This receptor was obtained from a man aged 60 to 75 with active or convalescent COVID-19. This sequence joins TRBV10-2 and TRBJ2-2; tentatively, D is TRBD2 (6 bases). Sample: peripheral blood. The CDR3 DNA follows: TGCGCCAGCACGGGGACTGAGGCCGGGGAGCTGTTTTTT. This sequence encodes CASTGTEAGELFF.